The 8 T cell receptor beta chains in this list originate from one sample, sequenced in a study of T cells in women clearing cervical HPV infection. Using immunoSEQ multiplex PCR, the repertoire was profiled, and TCRdb retains in-frame clones only, with some absent. The repertoire table contains under 50,000 clones. The sample consisted of blood buffy coat. The receptor set was obtained from a woman between 18 and 75 years old with a cervical HPV16 infection that either progressed to CIN3+ or cleared (not recorded which).

To note about this clone: Read sequence stops 3 residues before the CDR3 end, and the germline J gene provides the missing end. The chain recombines TRBV19 with TRBJ2-4; TRBD1 matches at 9 bases. The CDR3 runs 14 residues. CDR1 and CDR2 from the germline V gene are LNHDA and SQIVND (reference sequence). CDR3 loop: CASSSGQGTHGQYF. The CDR3 bases that were read are TGTGCCAGTAGTTCCGGACAGGGGACCCATGGT.

Details on this clone: Read sequence stops 3 residues before the CDR3 end, and the germline J gene provides the missing end. The rearrangement uses TRBV14 and TRBJ1-2, with D possibly matching TRBD1 (6 bases). With 1 base removed from V and 7 bases from J, the gap between germline ends came to 16 bases. The length of the CDR3 is 15 residues. The V gene's germline CDR1 is SGHDN and CDR2 FVKESK. The DNA read from the CDR3 is TGTGCCAGCAGCCAAGTCACGGGGGGCGCAGGTGGC. Residues: CASSQVTGGAGG. The full CDR3 reads CASSQVTGGAGGYTF.

Concerning this clone itself: The read comes to an end 3 residues before the CDR3 does, leaving the germline J gene to fill in the end. The V gene is TRBV12-3 or TRBV12-4, the J gene TRBJ2-2; 8 positions agree with TRBD1. V was clipped by 3 bases and J by 7 bases; unmatched bases: 7. CDR3 size: 15 residues. CDR3 sequence reads: CASSFTTGVGGELFF. CDR3 bases read: TGTGCCAGCAGTTTTACGACAGGGGTGGGCGGGGAG.

With respect to this clone: The read halts 3 residues ahead of the CDR3 end, with the missing end drawn from the germline J gene. The V and J genes are TRBV6-4 and TRBJ2-1, with TRBD2 matching over 8 bases. Germline loops: CDR1 MRHNA, CDR2 SNTAGT. This CDR3 contains 14 residues. V was clipped by 2 bases and J by 6 bases; unmatched bases: 3. The CDR3 region is CASSDGLAVNEQFF. The covered CDR3 bases are TGTGCCAGCAGTGACGGACTAGCCGTCAATGAG.

On this clone itself: The read falls 3 residues short of the CDR3 end, and the missing part is taken from the germline J gene. This chain joins TRBV30 and TRBJ1-1; D is uncertain. The V gene's germline CDR1 is GTSNPN and CDR2 SVGIG (reference sequence). V shed 1 base and J shed 2 bases, with 14 bases lying between them. The CDR3 contains 15 residues. The CDR3 protein is CAWSGAWQINTEAFF. Partial CDR3 DNA: TGTGCCTGGAGTGGGGCATGGCAGATCAACACTGAA.

To note about this clone: The read gets to within 3 residues of the CDR3 end, and the germline J gene fills in the rest. The chain links TRBV2 to TRBJ2-3, with D perhaps TRBD2 (6 bases). From germline, CDR1 is SNHLY and CDR2 FYNNEI. This CDR3 contains 16 residues. CDR3 sequence: CASLAWSGMRNQPQYF. The part of the CDR3 DNA that was read is TGTGCCAGCCTAGCGTGGTCAGGGATGCGCAATCAGCCG.

With respect to this clone: The CDR3 extends 3 residues past the end of the read, so its final part is completed from the germline J gene. The V call is TRBV20-1, the J call TRBJ2-6; a weak D match, TRBD2 (5 bases). The CDR3 is 17 amino acids. Trimming took 0 bases from V and 1 from J, leaving 13 bases between them. CDR1 and CDR2 from the germline V gene are DFQATT and SNEGSKA (reference sequence). CDR3 amino acids: CSAREAGTISGANVLTF. The DNA read from the CDR3 is TGCAGTGCTAGAGAGGCGGGCACCATATCTGGGGCCAACGTC.

Worth noting for this clone: Coverage ceases 3 residues before the CDR3 finishes, and the germline J gene fills in the end. The chain joins TRBV29-1 to TRBJ1-6, with a tentative D call TRBD1 (6 bases). Germline assignment: CDR1 SQVTM and CDR2 ANQGSEA. This CDR3 is 13 amino acids long. Trimming left V 4 bases short and J 5 bases short, with 9 bases between. CDR3 loop: CSVGDTNNSPLHF. The sequenced CDR3 bases are TGCAGCGTTGGGGACACAAATAATTCACCC.